These T cell receptor beta chains were read from a single sample in a study of Graves' ophthalmopathy and Graves' hyperthyroidism. From the multiplex PCR reads, TCRdb called clonotypes with MiXCR, one entry per CDR3 protein. The sample yields 660,000 or so distinct CDR3 sequences, under 50% seen once. Sequences were obtained from peripheral blood. Receptor source: an adult man with Graves' ophthalmopathy. CDR3s include the opening cysteine and the closing phenylalanine or tryptophan. A D gene is named only where the DNA matches it firmly.

d_call	cdr3_length	j_call	v_call	cdr3_aa
NA	11	TRBJ2-5	TRBV29-1	CSVGQRETQYF
NA	12	TRBJ2-5	TRBV10-2	CAGYTGLETQYF
NA	16	TRBJ1-2	TRBV11-2	CASSPWDASTAYGYTF
NA	17	TRBJ1-2	TRBV4-3	CASSTRQVQGSNYGYTF
NA	14	TRBJ2-5	TRBV7-2	CASSLLTTQETQYF
TRBD1	13	TRBJ1-1	TRBV29-1	CSVAGQGSTEAFF
TRBD1	16	TRBJ1-3	TRBV5-6	CASRPNTGGSGNTIYF
TRBD1	17	TRBJ2-3	TRBV29-1	CSAGNRLGDRGTDTQYF
NA	14	TRBJ2-7	TRBV4-1	CASSQDGGVYEQYF
TRBD1	14	TRBJ1-1	TRBV6-5	CASRDRPWGTEAFF
NA	11	TRBJ2-7	TRBV3-1	CASSQEDEQYF
NA	12	TRBJ2-7	TRBV29-1	CSVETGRNEQYF
TRBD1	14	TRBJ1-2	TRBV10-3	CAISDRGDLYGYTF
NA	13	TRBJ1-2	TRBV7-1	CASSSSYLYGYTF
NA	13	TRBJ1-1	TRBV11-2	CASTFLLNTEAFF
NA	15	TRBJ2-7	TRBV12-3/TRBV12-4	CASSPSLGRAYEQYF
NA	13	TRBJ2-3	TRBV10-3	CAIKGVTTDTQYF
NA	11	TRBJ1-5	TRBV25-1	CASLLRQPQHF
NA	13	TRBJ1-6	TRBV10-2	CASSESSNSPLHF
TRBD1	15	TRBJ1-6	TRBV5-1	CASSAGQGRGSPLHF
NA	14	TRBJ2-5	TRBV7-9	CASSLAWTEETQYF
NA	15	TRBJ1-6	TRBV10-3	CASSTRGSYNSPLHF
NA	14	TRBJ1-4	TRBV7-9	CASSPIEGQGELFF
TRBD2	15	TRBJ2-2	TRBV7-9	CASSSRLAGEGELFF
NA	14	TRBJ1-3	TRBV6-6	CASSYDGSGNTIYF